Each of the 20 T cell receptor beta chains below was sequenced from the same sample in a study of T cells after yellow fever vaccination. Using its own MiXCR run on the 5' RACE reads, TCRdb lists one record per CDR3 protein. The sample lists just under 600,000 distinct CDR3 sequences, 13% occurring once. The sample here was PBMCs, taken on the day of the yellow fever booster vaccination. The receptors stem from a man aged 25-45 years who received the YFV17D yellow fever vaccine.

This clonotype was recorded a few times. The chain is built from TRBV7-6 and TRBJ2-5, with a tentative D call TRBD1 (5 bases). V was shortened by 5 bases and J by 5 bases, with 21 bases between the two germline ends. Germline V gene sequence: CDR1 SGHVS, CDR2 FNYEAQ. This CDR3 is built from 16 residues. This CDR3 reads CASSPGWNQVYETQYF. The CDR3 region has the DNA TGTGCCAGCAGCCCAGGGTGGAACCAGGTCTACGAGACCCAGTACTTC. Together with reference TRBV7-6 and TRBJ2-5, the CDR3 gives the full variable domain: GAGVSQSPRYKVTKRGQDVALRCDPISGHVSLYWYRQALGQGPEFLTYFNYEAQQDKSGLPNDRFSAERPEGSISTLTIQRTEQRDSAMYRCASSPGWNQVYETQYFGPGTRLLVL.

The chain uses TRBV21-1 and TRBJ2-4; the table's D call of TRBD1 was not tested on the DNA. TRBV21-1 is a listed pseudogene. This CDR3 is built from 13 residues. The CDR3 spells CASSNGGPNIQYF. The DNA for the CDR3 is TGTGCCAGCAGCAACGGGGGACCGAACATTCAGTACTTC.

This clonotype has a handful of counts. The chain uses TRBV7-2 and TRBJ1-1; TRBD1 is a possible D gene (6 bases). The V end was cut by 3 bases, the J end by 7 bases, with 15 bases between. The CDR3 totals 14 residues. CDR1 is SGHTA and CDR2 is FQGNSA in the germline V gene. Written as DNA, the CDR3 is TGTGCCAGCAGCTTGACCTTCCTGGACAGTGAAGCTTTCTTT. This translates into CASSLTFLDSEAFF.

This clonotype was seen repeatedly, ten times or more. The chain has TRBV5-1 and TRBJ2-7; D unresolved. Germline CDR1 is SGHRS and CDR2 is YFSETQ. The CDR3 length is 13 residues. The germline V and J ends were trimmed by 4 bases and 3 bases, with 11 bases remaining between them. The CDR3 protein is CASSSPRDYEQYF. The DNA for the CDR3 is TGCGCCAGCAGCAGTCCAAGGGACTACGAGCAGTACTTC.

At least ten counts were recorded for this clonotype. The rearrangement joins TRBV7-2 to TRBJ2-2; TRBD1 aligns across 8 bases. The germline V gene has CDR1 SGHTA and CDR2 FQGNSA. V trimming: 1 base; J trimming: 7 bases; junction bases outside the gene matches: 2. CDR3 length equals 14 residues. The CDR3 sequence: CASSLGQGIGELFF. The CDR3 DNA reads as TGTGCCAGCAGCTTAGGACAGGGGATCGGGGAGCTGTTTTTT.

This clonotype showed up just a few times. The chain carries TRBV7-2 and TRBJ2-5; D is ambiguous. V lost 2 bases to trimming and J lost 4 bases, with 20 bases between them. CDR3 length: 17 residues. Per germline, CDR1 SGHTA and CDR2 FQGNSA. In DNA, the CDR3 is TGTGCCAGCAGCTTATTCCTCCCCGGTGGCGTCCCAGAGACCCAGTACTTC. Translating gives CASSLFLPGGVPETQYF.

In its sample, this clonotype was seen a few times. The chain couples TRBV20-1 to TRBJ1-2, with unresolved D. Germline lookup yields CDR1 DFQATT and CDR2 SNEGSKA (reference sequence). V dropped 6 bases and J dropped 4 bases, with 15 bases sitting between them. The CDR3 has 13 amino acids. The CDR3 bases are TGCAGTGCCCAGTGGGAGCGTTTCTATGGCTACACCTTC. Translation: CSAQWERFYGYTF.

This clonotype has only a few counts. This chain links TRBV4-3 with TRBJ2-5; 8 bases are a match to TRBD2. The germline V gene encodes CDR1 LGHNA and CDR2 YSLEER. CDR3 size: 16 residues. The junction had 8 bases not matched to a gene; V was cut back by 1 base and J by 4 bases. The CDR3 region has the DNA TGCGCCAGCAGCCAAGCAGGAGCGGGAGCAGCAGAGACCCAGTACTTC. As protein: CASSQAGAGAAETQYF.

A few counts support this clonotype. V usage is TRBV29-1 and J usage is TRBJ2-7; 11 bases are a match to TRBD2. V shed 1 base, J shed 4 bases, and the junction held 9 bases outside the gene matches. This CDR3 has 16 residues. Germline V gene lookup returns CDR1 SQVTM and CDR2 ANQGSEA. CDR3 protein: CSVEASLAGGSYEQYF. Here the CDR3 DNA reads TGCAGCGTTGAAGCGTCCCTAGCGGGAGGTAGTTACGAGCAGTACTTC.

The chain has TRBV18 and TRBJ2-2, with unresolved D. V lost 1 base and J lost 1, with 4 bases in between. Per the germline V gene, CDR1 is KGHSH and CDR2 is LQKENI. CDR3 length equals 14 residues. Written as DNA, the CDR3 is TGTGCCAGCTCACCACTCATGAACACCGGGGAGCTGTTTTTT. This sequence encodes CASSPLMNTGELFF.

This clonotype appeared a few times. This chain joins TRBV5-1 and TRBJ2-5, with no clear D. Germline V gene sequence: CDR1 SGHRS, CDR2 YFSETQ. Trimming stripped 0 bases from V and 3 bases from J, with 18 bases between. The CDR3 spans 17 residues. The CDR3 DNA is TGCGCCAGCAGCTTGGCTTTTGGAGTCGTACCCAAAGAGACCCAGTACTTC. Translated, it gives CASSLAFGVVPKETQYF.

V and J are TRBV6-4 and TRBJ2-2, with D perhaps TRBD2 (6 bases). This CDR3 spans 13 amino acids. V lost 5 bases to trimming and J lost 8 bases, with 12 bases between them. Germline V lookup: CDR1 MRHNA, CDR2 SNTAGT. The CDR3 DNA follows: TGTGCCAGCAGTTCCCAGGAGGGAGGGGAGCTGTTTTTT. This gives the protein CASSSQEGGELFF.

This clonotype was detected a few times. V is TRBV20-1 and J is TRBJ2-2, with D hard to call. The CDR3 has 12 amino acids. Trimming pared 0 bases from V and 6 bases from J, leaving 5 bases between. Germline CDR1 and CDR2: DFQATT and SNEGSKA (reference sequence). The CDR3: CSARDRSGELFF. Written as DNA, the CDR3 is TGCAGTGCTAGAGACCGTTCCGGGGAGCTGTTTTTT.

The rearrangement joins TRBV10-3 to TRBJ2-7; 8 positions agree with TRBD1. The germline CDR1 and CDR2 sequences are ENHRY and SYGVKD. The CDR3 runs to 15 residues. The V gene end was trimmed by 2 bases and the J gene end by 7 bases; junction bases not matched to a gene: 10. The CDR3 DNA reads as TGTGCCATCAGTGAGGACAGGGGATACCTAGATGAGCAGTACTTC. It encodes CAISEDRGYLDEQYF.

This clonotype has just a few counts. The V call is TRBV14, the J call TRBJ2-3, with 14 bases identical to TRBD2. Trimming removed 4 bases from V and 8 bases from J; junction bases left unmatched: 14. The CDR3 spans 18 residues. The germline V gene encodes CDR1 SGHDN and CDR2 FVKESK. The CDR3 loop reads CASSPLGLAGVKLGTQYF. The DNA for the CDR3 is TGTGCCAGCAGCCCACTGGGACTAGCGGGAGTCAAACTTGGTACGCAGTATTTT. The variable domain in full, with the rest retrieved from reference TRBV14 and TRBJ2-3, is EAGVTQFPSHSVIEKGQTVTLRCDPISGHDNLYWYRRVMGKEIKFLLHFVKESKQDESGMPNNRFLAERTGGTYSTLKVQPAELEDSGVYFCASSPLGLAGVKLGTQYFGPGTRLTVL.

The DNA of the CDR3 is TGTGCCAGCAACTCCGCCGCGGGAAGAACCTACGAGCAGTACTTC. It is translated as CASNSAAGRTYEQYF. The rearrangement links TRBV7-9 to TRBJ2-7, with TRBD2 as a possible D gene (6 bases). The CDR3 spans 15 residues. V lost 7 bases and J lost 2, with 18 bases in between. Germline assignment: CDR1 SEHNR and CDR2 FQNEAQ (reference sequence). Full variable domain (remainder filled in from reference TRBV7-9 and TRBJ2-7): DTGVSQNPRHKITKRGQNVTFRCDPISEHNRLYWYRQTLGQGPEFLTYFQNEAQLEKSRLLSDRFSAERPKGSFSTLEIQRTEQGDSAMYLCASNSAAGRTYEQYFGPGTRLTVT.

Many counts were recorded for this clonotype. The chain carries TRBV12-3 or TRBV12-4 and TRBJ2-3; D call uncertain. V shed 6 bases and J shed 6 bases, with 13 bases lying between them. CDR3 length: 13 amino acids. CDR3: CASSLSSADTQYF. DNA of the CDR3: TGTGCCAGCAGCTTAAGTAGTGCGGATACGCAGTATTTT.

The J gene is TRBJ2-3, the V gene TRBV20-1; 9 positions agree with TRBD2. Looked up from germline, CDR1 is DFQATT and CDR2 is SNEGSKA (reference sequence). The V and J ends lost 5 bases and 2 bases, in that order; junction bases with no gene match: 5. The CDR3 runs to 14 residues. CDR3 in amino acids: CSALAGTSTDTQYF. The CDR3 DNA sequence: TGCAGTGCTCTAGCGGGGACTTCCACAGATACGCAGTATTTT.

This clonotype was detected a few times. The chain recombines TRBV29-1 with TRBJ2-2; D possibly corresponds to TRBD1 (6 bases). Germline V gene lookup returns CDR1 SQVTM and CDR2 ANQGSEA. CDR3 length: 12 amino acids. Trimming left V 7 bases short and J 7 bases short, with 13 bases between. This CDR3 is CSGGQTVGELFF. In DNA, the CDR3 is TGCAGCGGGGGACAAACGGTCGGGGAGCTGTTTTTT.

This clonotype has just a few counts. This chain joins TRBV6-2 or TRBV6-3 and TRBJ1-1; D is unclear. CDR3 size: 13 residues. Deletions cut 2 bases from V and 1 base from J, with 5 bases between. CDR1 MNHEY and CDR2 SVGEGT come from the germline V gene. The CDR3 DNA is TGTGCCAGCAGTTACAAACCGAACACTGAAGCTTTCTTT. Its translation is CASSYKPNTEAFF.